The entry that follows covers one T cell receptor beta chain sequence. TCRdb analysed the 5' RACE reads with MiXCR anew, one entry per CDR3 protein. The sample lists 100,000 to 120,000 distinct CDR3 sequences; about a fifth were seen once. The source of the sample is a study of T-cell memory formation after mild COVID-19. The receptor comes from a young man who had mild COVID-19 (a few samples of this study predate the infection). Cell type and time point are not known. What was sequenced was PBMCs or a T cell subset sorted from them (not recorded which).

The CDR3 sequence: CASSFDRQETQYF. DNA for the CDR3: TGTGCCAGCAGCTTCGACAGACAAGAGACCCAGTACTTC. The chain employs TRBV5-4 and TRBJ2-5, with D possibly being TRBD1 (5 bases). Trimming removed 2 bases at V and 2 bases at J, with 7 bases between. Germline-derived CDR1 and CDR2 are SGHNT and YYREEE (reference sequence). CDR3 size: 13 residues. Filled out from reference TRBV5-4 and TRBJ2-5, the complete variable domain reads ETGVTQSPTHLIKTRGQQVTLRCSSQSGHNTVSWYQQALGQGPQFIFQYYREEENGRGNFPPRFSGLQFPNYSSELNVNALELDDSALYLCASSFDRQETQYFGPGTRLLVL.